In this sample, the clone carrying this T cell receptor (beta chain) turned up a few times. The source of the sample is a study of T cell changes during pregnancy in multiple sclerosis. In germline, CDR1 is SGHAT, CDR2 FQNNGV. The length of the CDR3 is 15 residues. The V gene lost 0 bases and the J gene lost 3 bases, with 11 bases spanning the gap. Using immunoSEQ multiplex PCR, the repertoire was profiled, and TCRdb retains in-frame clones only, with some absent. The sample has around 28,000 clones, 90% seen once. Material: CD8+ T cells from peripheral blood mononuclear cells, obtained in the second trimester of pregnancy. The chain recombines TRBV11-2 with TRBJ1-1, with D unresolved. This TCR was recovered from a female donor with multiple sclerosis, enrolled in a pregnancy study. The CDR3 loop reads CASSLENSGHTEAFF. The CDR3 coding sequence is TGTGCCAGCAGCTTAGAGAACAGTGGTCACACTGAAGCTTTCTTT.